This TCR beta chain was retrieved from a study of T cell responses to AZD1222 COVID-19 vaccine. On this clone: The target antigen is unknown.

Study-wide points: Along spike, vaccine-associated CD4 TCRs were found throughout, with dominance at 160-218 and 743-854. Donors were mostly white British, more females; clonal diversity possibly underestimated.

This CDR3 contains 11 residues. V lost 2 bases to trimming and J lost 7 bases, with 9 bases between them. Germline CDR1 and CDR2: GTSNPN and SVGIG (reference sequence). The assay was immunoSEQ multiplex PCR, and TCRdb's table has in-frame clones only and misses some. The table has roughly 110,000 clones, more than 75% seen once. The sequenced sample was peripheral blood, obtained on day 0 of AZD1222 vaccination. The chain employs TRBV30 and TRBJ2-7; D ambiguous. This TCR was sampled from an adult in good health. CDR3 amino acids: CAWSSIGEQYF. The CDR3 region has the DNA TGTGCCTGGAGTTCTATCGGGGAGCAGTACTTC.